Listed below are T cell receptor beta chains from one sample, sequenced in a study of T-cell reconstitution after alpha-beta-depleted transplantation in children. TCRdb redid the calling of the PCR reads with MiXCR, one entry per CDR3 protein. Of some 500,000 distinct CDR3 sequences in the sample, 30% to 35% were seen once. Sample: PBMCs from the stem cell graft donor, taken from the stem cell graft. The receptors were gathered from a human donor who donated a stem cell graft to a child with aplastic anemia. CDR3s include the opening cysteine and the closing phenylalanine or tryptophan. The D gene is left open where the match is weak.

D gene	V gene	CDR3 length	J gene	CDR3 protein
TRBD1	TRBV20-1	14	TRBJ2-4	CSARVRQGKNIQYF
TRBD2	TRBV15	20	TRBJ2-2	CATSSPPGRAWSTNTGELFF
.	TRBV29-1	15	TRBJ1-2	CSVVRDGGSKYGYTF
TRBD2	TRBV7-9	16	TRBJ2-7	CASSPLLAGESYEQYF
.	TRBV5-1	14	TRBJ2-5	CASSWGAGMETQYF
TRBD1	TRBV10-3	15	TRBJ1-2	CAIRGQGDANYGYTF
TRBD2	TRBV5-1	15	TRBJ2-1	CASSRLAENYNEQFF
TRBD2	TRBV6-2/TRBV6-3	15	TRBJ2-3	CASSPLAGSVDTQYF
.	TRBV12-3/TRBV12-4	12	TRBJ1-3	CASSPVGNTIYF
.	TRBV29-1	10	TRBJ1-1	CSARERDAFF
TRBD1	TRBV7-9	14	TRBJ2-1	CASEDRGTYNEQFF
.	TRBV27	14	TRBJ2-1	CASSFVLGSDEQFF
.	TRBV20-1	14	TRBJ2-7	CSARVEVAGSEQYF
TRBD1	TRBV18	16	TRBJ2-1	CASSPPGTGGYNEQFF
.	TRBV28	15	TRBJ2-2	CASRSEVGRTGELFF
.	TRBV12-3/TRBV12-4	13	TRBJ1-2	CASSLSGLGGYTF
.	TRBV12-3/TRBV12-4	14	TRBJ1-5	CASSFGGPNQPQHF
TRBD2	TRBV20-1	16	TRBJ2-1	CSVGRATSGFYNEQFF
.	TRBV6-5	15	TRBJ1-2	CASSYSGGADYGYTF
.	TRBV29-1	11	TRBJ2-1	CSVDGPNEQFF
TRBD1	TRBV18	13	TRBJ1-1	CASSRGGETEAFF
.	TRBV11-2	14	TRBJ1-1	CASEPMWEVTEAFF
.	TRBV20-1	10	TRBJ2-5	CSVGKETQYF
TRBD2	TRBV7-9	15	TRBJ2-2	CASSLGLAGVGELFF
.	TRBV14	13	TRBJ1-1	CASSLTVTTEAFF
TRBD2	TRBV28	15	TRBJ2-3	CASRFEAGALEAQYF
.	TRBV7-9	11	TRBJ2-1	CASSQTPSAFF
TRBD2	TRBV12-3/TRBV12-4	13	TRBJ2-1	CASSFPLGGRQFF
TRBD1	TRBV12-3/TRBV12-4	12	TRBJ1-2	CASRQGDYGYTF
.	TRBV20-1	16	TRBJ2-3	CSARDDTSSGADTQYF
TRBD1	TRBV11-1	19	TRBJ2-5	CASSLGAFSVTGGFETQYF
TRBD2	TRBV12-3/TRBV12-4	13	TRBJ2-7	CASSSGRTYEQYF
TRBD2	TRBV20-1	16	TRBJ2-3	CSASRGLAESTDTQYF
.	TRBV15	16	TRBJ2-6	CATSRSTGTGPNVLTF
TRBD2	TRBV20-1	16	TRBJ2-1	CSAPKQTSGSLSEQFF
.	TRBV4-3	16	TRBJ2-2	CASSQDRTLGTGELFF
TRBD2	TRBV12-3/TRBV12-4	15	TRBJ2-7	CASSLATSGRHEQYF
TRBD2	TRBV6-2/TRBV6-3	17	TRBJ2-6	CASTLLAGLAGANVLTF
TRBD1	TRBV6-4	17	TRBJ2-6	CASSPGQVATGANVLTF
TRBD2	TRBV15	20	TRBJ2-1	CATSRDFTSGLLLSYNEQFF
TRBD1	TRBV7-2	17	TRBJ2-5	CASSHPLGQGLKETQYF
TRBD1	TRBV7-2	13	TRBJ2-7	CASSLETGREQYF
.	TRBV29-1	13	TRBJ1-2	CSTDRRGDYGYTF
.	TRBV12-3/TRBV12-4	18	TRBJ1-3	CASSLALTGAISGNTIYF
.	TRBV7-2	13	TRBJ1-5	CASSLGIAQPQHF
.	TRBV5-1	18	TRBJ2-5	CASSPEASSTGPKETQYF